A selection of T cell receptor beta chains follows, all from one sample in a study of shared clonotypes between healthy human individuals. Only in-frame clones appear in the TCRdb table, and some are missing; sequencing was by immunoSEQ multiplex PCR. This table holds around 580,000 clones, 95% to 98% found once. The specimen was naive CD8+ T cells sorted from blood. The receptors shown here come from a man aged 30 to 39 in good health. The CDR3 runs from the conserved cysteine through the conserved F or W. D genes are given only for firm matches. Clone size appears in some rows only: once, few, many, or a class for an expanded clone.

d_call: -; v_call: TRBV5-4; j_call: TRBJ2-7; clone_size: once; cdr3_nt: TGTGCCAGCAGCTTGGGCGGGGACACGAGCTCCTACGAGCAGTACTTC; cdr3_aa: CASSLGGDTSSYEQYF
d_call: TRBD1; v_call: TRBV7-9; j_call: TRBJ1-1; clone_size: -; cdr3_nt: TGTGCCAGCAGCTTCGGACAGGGCCCTATGAACACTGAAGCTTTCTTT; cdr3_aa: CASSFGQGPMNTEAFF
d_call: -; v_call: TRBV9; j_call: TRBJ2-2; clone_size: -; cdr3_nt: TGTGCCAGCGGCACCGGGGAGCTGTTTTTT; cdr3_aa: CASGTGELFF
d_call: -; v_call: TRBV29-1; j_call: TRBJ2-1; clone_size: -; cdr3_nt: TGCAGCGTTATTTTAGGGGCCGCCTCTGGCAATGAGCAGTTCTTC; cdr3_aa: CSVILGAASGNEQFF
d_call: TRBD2; v_call: TRBV19; j_call: TRBJ2-7; clone_size: -; cdr3_nt: TGTGCCAGTACCGGGGGGGGCGAGTACGAGCAGTACTTC; cdr3_aa: CASTGGGEYEQYF
d_call: -; v_call: TRBV27; j_call: TRBJ1-5; clone_size: -; cdr3_nt: TGTGCCAGCAGTTTAAATGCGCCCGTTAATCAGCCCCAGCATTTT; cdr3_aa: CASSLNAPVNQPQHF
d_call: TRBD2; v_call: TRBV29-1; j_call: TRBJ2-1; clone_size: -; cdr3_nt: TGCAGCGTTGAACTAGCGGGGACCTACAATGAGCAGTTCTTC; cdr3_aa: CSVELAGTYNEQFF
d_call: TRBD2; v_call: TRBV9; j_call: TRBJ2-5; clone_size: -; cdr3_nt: TGTGCCAGCAGCGATCCAAGCGGGAGGGGGACCCAGTACTTC; cdr3_aa: CASSDPSGRGTQYF
d_call: -; v_call: TRBV4-3; j_call: TRBJ2-7; clone_size: -; cdr3_nt: TGCGCCAGCAGCCTCCATAGGGGCCGTTCCTACGAGCAGTACTTC; cdr3_aa: CASSLHRGRSYEQYF
d_call: TRBD2; v_call: TRBV4-1; j_call: TRBJ2-5; clone_size: -; cdr3_nt: TGCGCCAGCAGCCCGGAGGGCGGGAGCGAGACCCAGTACTTC; cdr3_aa: CASSPEGGSETQYF
d_call: -; v_call: TRBV7-8; j_call: TRBJ2-2; clone_size: once; cdr3_nt: TGTGCCAGCGGGATGAGGGGGGATAACGGGGAGCTGTTTTTT; cdr3_aa: CASGMRGDNGELFF
d_call: TRBD1; v_call: TRBV29-1; j_call: TRBJ2-7; clone_size: once; cdr3_nt: TGCAGCGTTGAATGGGCTGCCTCTGACAGGGGTCAGACCTACGAGCAGTACTTC; cdr3_aa: CSVEWAASDRGQTYEQYF
d_call: -; v_call: TRBV7-6; j_call: TRBJ2-2; clone_size: -; cdr3_nt: TGTGCCAGCAGCTTAGATTCGGGTAACACCGGGGAGCTGTTTTTT; cdr3_aa: CASSLDSGNTGELFF
d_call: -; v_call: TRBV10-2; j_call: TRBJ2-7; clone_size: -; cdr3_nt: TGCGCCAGCAGTGTGGGCCTGGCCCTCTACGAGCAGTACTTC; cdr3_aa: CASSVGLALYEQYF
d_call: -; v_call: TRBV6-4; j_call: TRBJ2-1; clone_size: -; cdr3_nt: TGTGCCAGCAGTGACTCCGGGTCTGACCTCGGAGATGAGCAGTTCTTC; cdr3_aa: CASSDSGSDLGDEQFF
d_call: -; v_call: TRBV11-2; j_call: TRBJ2-2; clone_size: -; cdr3_nt: TGTGCCAGCAGCTTCCCGACAGACCGAACGAACACCGGGGAGCTGTTTTTT; cdr3_aa: CASSFPTDRTNTGELFF
d_call: -; v_call: TRBV2; j_call: TRBJ1-1; clone_size: -; cdr3_nt: TGTGCCAGCAAATATCCGATCCTAAACATGAACACTGAAGCTTTCTTT; cdr3_aa: CASKYPILNMNTEAFF
d_call: TRBD1; v_call: TRBV7-6; j_call: TRBJ2-7; clone_size: -; cdr3_nt: TGTGCCAGCAGCCCAGACCGGGACAGGCAATACGAGCAGTACTTC; cdr3_aa: CASSPDRDRQYEQYF
d_call: -; v_call: TRBV30; j_call: TRBJ2-7; clone_size: -; cdr3_nt: TGTGCCTGGAGTGAGGCGACAGGAGGATCCTACGAGCAGTACTTC; cdr3_aa: CAWSEATGGSYEQYF
d_call: TRBD2; v_call: TRBV7-9; j_call: TRBJ2-2; clone_size: -; cdr3_nt: TGTGCCAGCACCCGGGGCAAGCGGGAGGGCCCTTCCGGGGAGCTGTTTTTT; cdr3_aa: CASTRGKREGPSGELFF
d_call: TRBD2; v_call: TRBV10-2; j_call: TRBJ2-5; clone_size: -; cdr3_nt: TGCGCCAGCAGTTGGACTAGCGGGAACCAAGAGACCCAGTACTTC; cdr3_aa: CASSWTSGNQETQYF
d_call: -; v_call: TRBV4-1; j_call: TRBJ2-7; clone_size: -; cdr3_nt: TGCGCCAGCAGCCAAGAGGGGACGGAAACCTACGAGCAGTACTTC; cdr3_aa: CASSQEGTETYEQYF
d_call: -; v_call: TRBV19; j_call: TRBJ1-5; clone_size: -; cdr3_nt: TGTGCCAGTAGTATAGGGGCAGGATTTCAGCCCCAGCATTTT; cdr3_aa: CASSIGAGFQPQHF
d_call: -; v_call: TRBV27; j_call: TRBJ1-2; clone_size: -; cdr3_nt: TGTGCCAGCAAGCCATGGGCCTCCCCCACAAACGGCTACACCTTC; cdr3_aa: CASKPWASPTNGYTF
d_call: -; v_call: TRBV25-1; j_call: TRBJ1-2; clone_size: -; cdr3_nt: TGTGCCAGCAGTCCCGGGGGCGGGGGCTACACCTTC; cdr3_aa: CASSPGGGGYTF
d_call: -; v_call: TRBV2; j_call: TRBJ1-1; clone_size: -; cdr3_nt: TGTGCCAGCATTGGGAGACCCGAAGCTTTCTTT; cdr3_aa: CASIGRPEAFF
d_call: -; v_call: TRBV5-6; j_call: TRBJ2-5; clone_size: -; cdr3_nt: TGTGCCAGCAGCTCATACCAAGAGACCCAGTACTTC; cdr3_aa: CASSSYQETQYF
d_call: -; v_call: TRBV5-1; j_call: TRBJ1-1; clone_size: -; cdr3_nt: TGCGCCAGCAGCGGGGACGGGAGCTTGACGGCTTTCTTT; cdr3_aa: CASSGDGSLTAFF
d_call: -; v_call: TRBV7-2; j_call: TRBJ2-7; clone_size: -; cdr3_nt: TGTGCCAGCAGCCCGGCCGGTAGGCACTCCTACGAGCAGTACTTC; cdr3_aa: CASSPAGRHSYEQYF
d_call: TRBD1; v_call: TRBV30; j_call: TRBJ2-7; clone_size: once; cdr3_nt: TGTGCCTGGGGGCAGGGGGCCGGCTACGAGCAGTACTTC; cdr3_aa: CAWGQGAGYEQYF
d_call: -; v_call: TRBV2; j_call: TRBJ2-7; clone_size: -; cdr3_nt: TGTGCCAGCACTTGGAGGGACGACGCCTACGAGCAGTACTTC; cdr3_aa: CASTWRDDAYEQYF
d_call: -; v_call: TRBV4-2; j_call: TRBJ2-2; clone_size: -; cdr3_nt: TGTGCCAGCAGCCAAGACCTAGGTCCCGGGGAGCTGTTTTTT; cdr3_aa: CASSQDLGPGELFF
d_call: -; v_call: TRBV18; j_call: TRBJ1-2; clone_size: -; cdr3_nt: TGTGCCAGCTCACCACCGGCTTGGGACCGCTATCGGGAGGGCTACACCTTC; cdr3_aa: CASSPPAWDRYREGYTF
d_call: TRBD1; v_call: TRBV5-1; j_call: TRBJ2-7; clone_size: -; cdr3_nt: TGCGCCAGCAGCCCGGGACAGACCTACGAGCAGTACTTC; cdr3_aa: CASSPGQTYEQYF
d_call: -; v_call: TRBV30; j_call: TRBJ2-7; clone_size: -; cdr3_nt: TGTGCCTGGACCCCAGGAGGGCTGGCCTACGAGCAGTACTTC; cdr3_aa: CAWTPGGLAYEQYF
d_call: -; v_call: TRBV27; j_call: TRBJ2-2; clone_size: -; cdr3_nt: TGTGCCAGCAGTTGGGGCAGCAACACCGGGGAGCTGTTTTTT; cdr3_aa: CASSWGSNTGELFF
d_call: -; v_call: TRBV6-5; j_call: TRBJ2-1; clone_size: once; cdr3_nt: TGTGCCAGCACGCCCCTAGCAGGATACAATGAGCAGTTCTTC; cdr3_aa: CASTPLAGYNEQFF
d_call: -; v_call: TRBV9; j_call: TRBJ2-6; clone_size: -; cdr3_nt: TGTGCCAGCAGCGTAGATCCAAGCAGCTCTGGGGCCAACGTCCTGACTTTC; cdr3_aa: CASSVDPSSSGANVLTF
d_call: -; v_call: TRBV21-1; j_call: TRBJ1-1; clone_size: -; cdr3_nt: TGTGCCAGCAGCAAAGCGCCGGGGACAGGGGAGGGGAACACTGAAGCTTTCTTT; cdr3_aa: CASSKAPGTGEGNTEAFF
d_call: -; v_call: TRBV7-2; j_call: TRBJ1-5; clone_size: -; cdr3_nt: TGTGCCAGCAGCTTCGGACGACCAGGCAATCAGCCCCAGCATTTT; cdr3_aa: CASSFGRPGNQPQHF
d_call: TRBD1; v_call: TRBV4-1; j_call: TRBJ2-7; clone_size: -; cdr3_nt: TGCGCCAGCAGCCAAAAGGCTACTTTGGGACAGGGTGCCGAGCAGTACTTC; cdr3_aa: CASSQKATLGQGAEQYF
d_call: -; v_call: TRBV29-1; j_call: TRBJ2-7; clone_size: -; cdr3_nt: TGCAGCGTTCGGGCAACAGGCTACGAGCAGTACTTC; cdr3_aa: CSVRATGYEQYF
d_call: -; v_call: TRBV10-1; j_call: TRBJ2-1; clone_size: -; cdr3_nt: TGCGCCAGCAGTCCGATGGGAGGTCGCGAGCAGTTCTTC; cdr3_aa: CASSPMGGREQFF
d_call: TRBD2; v_call: TRBV7-9; j_call: TRBJ2-2; clone_size: -; cdr3_nt: TGTGCCAGCAGACCACAGATCCGGACTAGTTCGAACACCGGGGAGCTGTTTTTT; cdr3_aa: CASRPQIRTSSNTGELFF
d_call: -; v_call: TRBV7-2; j_call: TRBJ2-5; clone_size: -; cdr3_nt: TGTGCCAGCAGCACTAACCCGGGACAATCAGAGACCCAGTACTTC; cdr3_aa: CASSTNPGQSETQYF
d_call: TRBD1; v_call: TRBV4-1; j_call: TRBJ2-7; clone_size: -; cdr3_nt: TGCGCCAGCAGCCCCGGACCGGGACAGGGGACGTACGAGCAGTACTTC; cdr3_aa: CASSPGPGQGTYEQYF
d_call: -; v_call: TRBV7-9; j_call: TRBJ2-1; clone_size: -; cdr3_nt: TGTGCCAGCAGCTTAGCGCTAGGAAATGAGCAGTTCTTC; cdr3_aa: CASSLALGNEQFF
d_call: -; v_call: TRBV4-1; j_call: TRBJ2-5; clone_size: -; cdr3_nt: TGCGCCAGCAGCCATTTGGGCCTACAAGAGACCCAGTACTTC; cdr3_aa: CASSHLGLQETQYF
d_call: -; v_call: TRBV5-1; j_call: TRBJ2-7; clone_size: -; cdr3_nt: TGCGCCAGCAGCCCGTACAGGAGAGGGAATTACGAGCAGTACTTC; cdr3_aa: CASSPYRRGNYEQYF
d_call: TRBD1; v_call: TRBV5-6; j_call: TRBJ2-1; clone_size: -; cdr3_nt: TGTGCCAGCAGCTTATACCAACGGGACAGGGACAATGAGCAGTTCTTC; cdr3_aa: CASSLYQRDRDNEQFF
d_call: TRBD1; v_call: TRBV4-1; j_call: TRBJ2-2; clone_size: -; cdr3_nt: TGCGCCAGCAGCCAAGAAGGGACAGGGGCGGGCACCGGGGAGCTGTTTTTT; cdr3_aa: CASSQEGTGAGTGELFF
d_call: TRBD1; v_call: TRBV5-1; j_call: TRBJ2-7; clone_size: -; cdr3_nt: TGCGCCAGCAGCCCCGGGACAGGGGCCTACGAGCAGTACTTC; cdr3_aa: CASSPGTGAYEQYF
d_call: TRBD2; v_call: TRBV7-2; j_call: TRBJ2-7; clone_size: -; cdr3_nt: TGTGCCAGCAGCTTAGAACTAGCGGGAGGCCCGGGGGGCGAGCAGTACTTC; cdr3_aa: CASSLELAGGPGGEQYF
d_call: -; v_call: TRBV7-8; j_call: TRBJ2-7; clone_size: -; cdr3_nt: TGTGCCAGCAGCTCAATCCCAAGAAGCGAGCAGTACTTC; cdr3_aa: CASSSIPRSEQYF
d_call: -; v_call: TRBV5-1; j_call: TRBJ2-1; clone_size: -; cdr3_nt: TGCGCCAGCAGCTTCGTGGGCGTTGGCAATGAGCAGTTCTTC; cdr3_aa: CASSFVGVGNEQFF
d_call: -; v_call: TRBV29-1; j_call: TRBJ1-1; clone_size: -; cdr3_nt: TGCAGCGTTGGAAGGGAAAGGGACACTGAAGCTTTCTTT; cdr3_aa: CSVGRERDTEAFF
d_call: TRBD1; v_call: TRBV27; j_call: TRBJ2-7; clone_size: -; cdr3_nt: TGTGCCAGCAGGGGACAGGGGGTTTCTCCGAGCTCCTACGAGCAGTACTTC; cdr3_aa: CASRGQGVSPSSYEQYF
d_call: TRBD1; v_call: TRBV7-6; j_call: TRBJ2-7; clone_size: -; cdr3_nt: TGTGCCAGCAGCCTCGAGACAGGGGGGGAGCAGTACTTC; cdr3_aa: CASSLETGGEQYF
d_call: -; v_call: TRBV9; j_call: TRBJ2-2; clone_size: -; cdr3_nt: TGTGCCAGCAGCTTTTTGAGTGGGGAGCTGTTTTTT; cdr3_aa: CASSFLSGELFF
d_call: -; v_call: TRBV6-6; j_call: TRBJ1-1; clone_size: -; cdr3_nt: TGTGCCAGCAGTATTACAGGGCTCACTGAAGCTTTCTTT; cdr3_aa: CASSITGLTEAFF